Described below is a single TCR beta chain sequence and its context. This table comes from immunoSEQ multiplex PCR, and its TCRdb copy is limited to in-frame clones, with some not included. Of 150,000 to 200,000 clones in the sample, around nine tenths were seen once. This record comes from a study of blood T cell repertoires in COVID-19. V gave up 3 bases and J gave up 4 bases, with 12 bases separating them. The CDR3 is made up of 14 amino acids. The germline V gene has CDR1 MDHEN and CDR2 SYDVKM. The TCR sequence derives from a man aged 65-85 years with active or convalescent COVID-19. The specimen was peripheral blood. The genes are TRBV28 and TRBJ1-2; D perhaps matches TRBD1 (6 bases). The CDR3 nucleotides read TGTGCCAGCAGTTTGGGGGGGCTGGGCTATGGCTACACCTTC. Protein: CASSLGGLGYGYTF.